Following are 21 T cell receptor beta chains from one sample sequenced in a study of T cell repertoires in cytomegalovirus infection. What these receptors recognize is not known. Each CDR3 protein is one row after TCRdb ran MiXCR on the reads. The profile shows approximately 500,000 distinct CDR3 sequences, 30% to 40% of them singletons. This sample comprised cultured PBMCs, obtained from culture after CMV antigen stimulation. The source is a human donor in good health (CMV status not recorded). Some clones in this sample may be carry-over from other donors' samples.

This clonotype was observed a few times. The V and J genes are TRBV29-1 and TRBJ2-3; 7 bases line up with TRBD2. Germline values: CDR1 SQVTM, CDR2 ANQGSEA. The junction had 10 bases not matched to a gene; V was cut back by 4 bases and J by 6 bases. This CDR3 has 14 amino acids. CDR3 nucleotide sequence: TGCAGCGTTGCACGGGGGGAGGTGATGGATACGCAGTATTTT. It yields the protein CSVARGEVMDTQYF.

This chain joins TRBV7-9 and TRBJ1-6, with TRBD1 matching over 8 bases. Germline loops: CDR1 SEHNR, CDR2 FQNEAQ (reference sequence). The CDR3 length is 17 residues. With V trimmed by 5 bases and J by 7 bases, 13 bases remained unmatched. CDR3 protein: CASSSWTGTQGNSPLHF. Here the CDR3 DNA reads TGTGCCAGCAGCAGCTGGACAGGGACCCAGGGGAATTCACCCCTCCACTTT.

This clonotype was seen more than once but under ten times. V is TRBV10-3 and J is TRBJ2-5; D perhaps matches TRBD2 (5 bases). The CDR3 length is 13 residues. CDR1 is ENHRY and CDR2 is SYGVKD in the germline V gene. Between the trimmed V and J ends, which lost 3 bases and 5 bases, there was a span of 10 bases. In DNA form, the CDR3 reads TGTGCCATCAGTGACGGGGATGGGGAGACCCAGTACTTC. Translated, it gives CAISDGDGETQYF.

CDR3 in DNA: TGTGCCAGCATGTCTAGGGGAGATACGCAGTATTTT. This codes for CASMSRGDTQYF. V gene TRBV6-5 combines with J gene TRBJ2-3; D may be TRBD1 (5 bases). V shed 7 bases and J shed 5 bases, with 10 bases lying between them. CDR1 MNHEY and CDR2 SVGAGI come from the germline V gene. The CDR3 is made up of 12 amino acids.

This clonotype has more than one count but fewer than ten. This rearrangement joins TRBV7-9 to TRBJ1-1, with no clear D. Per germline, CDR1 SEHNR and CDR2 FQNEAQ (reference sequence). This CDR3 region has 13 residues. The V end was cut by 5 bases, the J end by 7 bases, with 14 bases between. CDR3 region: CASSPLSGDEAFF. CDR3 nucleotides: TGTGCCAGCAGCCCACTGAGTGGGGATGAAGCTTTCTTT.

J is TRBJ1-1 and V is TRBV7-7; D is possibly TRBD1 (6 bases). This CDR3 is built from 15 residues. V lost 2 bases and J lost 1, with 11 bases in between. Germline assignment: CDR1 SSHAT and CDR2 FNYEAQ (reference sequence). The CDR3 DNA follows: TGTGCCAGCAGCTTATATGAGGGGGAGAACACTGAAGCTTTCTTT. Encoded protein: CASSLYEGENTEAFF.

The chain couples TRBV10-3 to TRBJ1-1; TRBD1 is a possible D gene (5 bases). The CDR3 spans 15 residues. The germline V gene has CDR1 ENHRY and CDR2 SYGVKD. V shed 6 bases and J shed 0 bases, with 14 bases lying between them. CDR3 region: CAISGGGVMNTEAFF. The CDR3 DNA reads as TGTGCCATCAGCGGGGGTGGGGTGATGAACACTGAAGCTTTCTTT.

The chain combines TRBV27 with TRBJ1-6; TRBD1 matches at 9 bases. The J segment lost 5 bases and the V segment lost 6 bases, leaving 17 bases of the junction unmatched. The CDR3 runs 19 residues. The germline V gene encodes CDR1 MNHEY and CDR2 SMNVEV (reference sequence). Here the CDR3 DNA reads TGTGCCAGCAGGAGCCTTGGACAGGGGAACATCGGGCATAATTCACCCCTCCACTTT. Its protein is CASRSLGQGNIGHNSPLHF.

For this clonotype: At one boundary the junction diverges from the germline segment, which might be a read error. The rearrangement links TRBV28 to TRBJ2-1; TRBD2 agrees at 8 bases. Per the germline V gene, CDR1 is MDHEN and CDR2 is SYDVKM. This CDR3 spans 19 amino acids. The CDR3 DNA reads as TGTGCCAGCAGTTTTCCGGGGAAAAGAGCGGGAGTTATCTACAATGAGCAGTCCTTC. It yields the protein CASSFPGKRAGVIYNEQSF.

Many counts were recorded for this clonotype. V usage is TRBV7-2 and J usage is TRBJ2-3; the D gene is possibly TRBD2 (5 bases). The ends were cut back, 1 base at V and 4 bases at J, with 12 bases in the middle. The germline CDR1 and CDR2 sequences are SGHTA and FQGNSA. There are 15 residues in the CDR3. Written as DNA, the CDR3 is TGTGCCAGCAGCTTAGGGCTCCCGGGGTCAGATACGCAGTATTTT. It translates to CASSLGLPGSDTQYF.

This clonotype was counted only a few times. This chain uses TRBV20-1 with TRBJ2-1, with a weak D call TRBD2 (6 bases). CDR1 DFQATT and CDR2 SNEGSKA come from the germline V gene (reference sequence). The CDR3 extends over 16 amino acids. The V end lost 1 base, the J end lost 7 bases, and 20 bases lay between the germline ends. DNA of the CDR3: TGCAGTGCTAGAGGACCCCTAGCGACTTATAGGAATGAGCAGTTCTTC. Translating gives CSARGPLATYRNEQFF.

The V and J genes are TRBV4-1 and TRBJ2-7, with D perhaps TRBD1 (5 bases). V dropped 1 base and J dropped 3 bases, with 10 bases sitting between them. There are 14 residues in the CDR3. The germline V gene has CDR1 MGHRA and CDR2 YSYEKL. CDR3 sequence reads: CASSQGRQFYEQYF. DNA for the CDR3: TGCGCCAGCAGCCAAGGGAGACAGTTCTACGAGCAGTACTTC.

The CDR3 DNA follows: TGTGCCAGTAGTACCCGACAGGGCATCAGTCAGCCCCAGCATTTT. Its protein product is CASSTRQGISQPQHF. This rearrangement joins TRBV19 to TRBJ1-5, with 7 bases fitting TRBD1. The CDR3 is made up of 15 amino acids. Looked up from germline, CDR1 is LNHDA and CDR2 is SQIVND (reference sequence). The junction had 9 bases not matched to a gene; V was cut back by 4 bases and J by 6 bases.

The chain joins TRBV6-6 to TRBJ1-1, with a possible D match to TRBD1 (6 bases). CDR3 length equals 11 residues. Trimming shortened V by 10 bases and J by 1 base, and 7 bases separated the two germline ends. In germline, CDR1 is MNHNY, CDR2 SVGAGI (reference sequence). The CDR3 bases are TGTGCCATACAGGGGAACACTGAAGCTTTCTTT. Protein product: CAIQGNTEAFF.

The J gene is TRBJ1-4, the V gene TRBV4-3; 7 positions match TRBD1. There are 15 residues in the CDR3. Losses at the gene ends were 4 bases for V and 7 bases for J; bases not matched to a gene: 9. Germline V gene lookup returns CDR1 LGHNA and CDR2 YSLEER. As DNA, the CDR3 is TGCGCCAGCAGCCGAGAAAGGGGGCTACGTGAAAAACTGTTTTTT. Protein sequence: CASSRERGLREKLFF.

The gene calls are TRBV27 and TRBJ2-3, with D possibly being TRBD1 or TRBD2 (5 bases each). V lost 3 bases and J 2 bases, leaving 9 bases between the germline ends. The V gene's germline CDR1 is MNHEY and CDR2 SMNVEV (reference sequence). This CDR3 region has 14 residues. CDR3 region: CASSLGRATDTQYF. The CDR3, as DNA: TGTGCCAGCAGTTTGGGACGGGCCACAGATACGCAGTATTTT.

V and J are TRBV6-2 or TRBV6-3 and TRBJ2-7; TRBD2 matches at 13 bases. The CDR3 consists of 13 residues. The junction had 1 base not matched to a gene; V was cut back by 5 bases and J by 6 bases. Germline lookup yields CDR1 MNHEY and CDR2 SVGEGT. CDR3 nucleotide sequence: TGTGCCAGCAGTGGGACTAGCGGGACCGAGCAGTACTTC. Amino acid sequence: CASSGTSGTEQYF.

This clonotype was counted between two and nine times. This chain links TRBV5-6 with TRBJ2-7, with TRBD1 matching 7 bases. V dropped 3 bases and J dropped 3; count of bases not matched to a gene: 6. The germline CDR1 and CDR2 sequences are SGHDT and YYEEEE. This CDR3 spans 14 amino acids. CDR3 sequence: CASSSLTGYYEQYF. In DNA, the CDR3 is TGTGCCAGCAGCTCCTTGACAGGGTACTACGAGCAGTACTTC.

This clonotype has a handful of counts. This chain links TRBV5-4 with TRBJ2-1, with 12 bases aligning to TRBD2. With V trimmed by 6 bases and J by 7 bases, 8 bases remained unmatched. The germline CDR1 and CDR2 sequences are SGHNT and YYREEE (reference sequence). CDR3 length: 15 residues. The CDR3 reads CASKKTSGSENEQFF. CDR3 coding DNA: TGTGCCAGCAAAAAGACTAGCGGGAGTGAGAATGAGCAGTTCTTC.

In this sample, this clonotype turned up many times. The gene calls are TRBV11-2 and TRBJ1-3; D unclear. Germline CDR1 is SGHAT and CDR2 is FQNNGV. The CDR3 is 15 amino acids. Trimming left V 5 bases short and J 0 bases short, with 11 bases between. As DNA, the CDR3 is TGTGCCAGCAGCCGCGGCCGCTCCTCTGGAAACACCATATATTTT. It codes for CASSRGRSSGNTIYF.

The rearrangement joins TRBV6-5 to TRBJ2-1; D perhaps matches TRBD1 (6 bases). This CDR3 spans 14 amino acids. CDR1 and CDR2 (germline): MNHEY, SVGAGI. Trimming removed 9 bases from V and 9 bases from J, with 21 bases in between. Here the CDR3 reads CASAPRGGLGEQFF. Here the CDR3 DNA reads TGTGCCAGTGCGCCCAGGGGCGGGTTAGGTGAGCAGTTCTTC.